The 19 T cell receptor beta chains given below trace back to one sample, sequenced in a study of OX40 agonist ivuxolimab in advanced cancers. The data were produced by immunoSEQ multiplex PCR, yet TCRdb's version contains in-frame clones alone and is incomplete. This sample has 60,000 to 85,000 clones, with over 80% found just once. The sequences come from CD4+ or CD8+ T cells sorted from blood, collected in a trial of the OX40 agonist ivuxolimab. Receptors originate from an adult with an advanced solid tumor such as melanoma, head and neck, liver or kidney cancer.

CDR3 sequence reads: CASSQAYQAKNIQYF. CDR3 in DNA: TGCGCCAGCAGCCAAGCCTATCAAGCCAAAAACATTCAGTACTTC. V gene TRBV4-1 combines with J gene TRBJ2-4; D gene uncertain. V lost 1 base and J 0 bases, leaving 7 bases between the germline ends. The CDR3 sequence is 15 residues long. In germline, CDR1 is MGHRA, CDR2 YSYEKL.

J is TRBJ1-2 and V is TRBV19; 8 bases align to TRBD1. CDR1 and CDR2 from the germline V gene are LNHDA and SQIVND (reference sequence). V gave up 3 bases and J gave up 6 bases; unmatched junction bases: 6. The CDR3 length is 14 residues. CDR3 protein: CASSMDRERDGYTF. The DNA for the CDR3 is TGTGCCAGTAGTATGGACAGGGAGAGGGATGGCTACACCTTC.

The chain recombines TRBV5-1 with TRBJ2-7, with TRBD2 matching 10 bases. The CDR3 spans 17 residues. With V trimmed by 0 bases and J by 0 bases, 6 bases remained unmatched. Germline V gene lookup returns CDR1 SGHRS and CDR2 YFSETQ. CDR3 DNA: TGCGCCAGCAGCTTGGTTCCTAGCGGGGGCAGCTCCTACGAGCAGTACTTC. Translating it yields CASSLVPSGGSSYEQYF.

The chain couples TRBV7-3 to TRBJ2-5; D ambiguous. CDR1 SGHTA and CDR2 FQGTGA come from the germline V gene. V lost 5 bases and J 0 bases, leaving 10 bases between the germline ends. The CDR3 loop spans 14 amino acids. CDR3 region: CASSDGRNQETQYF. For the CDR3, the DNA is TGTGCCAGCAGCGACGGGCGCAACCAAGAGACCCAGTACTTC.

The rearrangement uses TRBV30 and TRBJ1-3; D not resolved. This CDR3 contains 13 residues. V was trimmed by 0 bases and J by 2 bases, leaving 5 bases between them. Germline-derived CDR1 and CDR2 are GTSNPN and SVGIG (reference sequence). CDR3 protein: CAWSVGAGNTIYF. In DNA form, the CDR3 reads TGTGCCTGGAGTGTAGGAGCTGGAAACACCATATATTTT. The whole variable domain, filled in from reference TRBV30 and TRBJ1-3, reads SQTIHQWPATLVQPVGSPLSLECTVEGTSNPNLYWYRQAAGRGLQLLFYSVGIGQISSEVPQNLSASRPQDRQFILSSKKLLLSDSGFYLCAWSVGAGNTIYFGEGSWLTVV.

The chain has TRBV11-2 and TRBJ2-1; the D gene could be TRBD1 or TRBD2 (5 bases each). Germline values: CDR1 SGHAT, CDR2 FQNNGV. The V and J ends lost 4 bases and 16 bases respectively, with 17 bases between them. The CDR3 is 12 amino acids. The CDR3 bases are TGTGCCAGCAGCTATCCGGGATCCCAGGGTTTCTTC. Translated: CASSYPGSQGFF.

This clone was found once. The chain employs TRBV28 and TRBJ1-2; possible D gene TRBD1, 5 bases. Germline loops: CDR1 MDHEN, CDR2 SYDVKM. Deletions cut 6 bases from V and 4 bases from J, with 18 bases between. The length of the CDR3 is 15 residues. Written as DNA, the CDR3 is TGTGCCAGCAGATCGACCGGGACGGTCCTCTATGGCTACACCTTC. Protein product: CASRSTGTVLYGYTF.

CDR3 residues: CASSGTSGSFYEQFF. CDR3 coding DNA: TGTGCCAGCAGCGGAACTAGCGGGAGTTTCTATGAGCAGTTCTTC. V gene TRBV9 combines with J gene TRBJ2-1; 11 bases agree with TRBD2. V dropped 3 bases and J dropped 8; count of bases not matched to a gene: 7. The CDR3 is 15 residues long. CDR1 SGDLS and CDR2 YYNGEE come from the germline V gene. The variable domain in full, completed from reference TRBV9 and TRBJ2-1, reads DSGVTQTPKHLITATGQRVTLRCSPRSGDLSVYWYQQSLDQGLQFLIQYYNGEERAKGNILERFSAQQFPDLHSELNLSSLELGDSALYFCASSGTSGSFYEQFFGPGTRLTVL.

V gene TRBV28 combines with J gene TRBJ2-7, with 15 bases fitting TRBD2. Per the germline V gene, CDR1 is MDHEN and CDR2 is SYDVKM. After removal of 5 bases from V and 5 bases from J, the junction contained 10 bases not matched to a gene. There are 17 residues in the CDR3. Here the CDR3 DNA reads TGTGCCAGCAGTCCTCTAGGGACTAGCGGGAGGTGGAACGAGCAGTACTTC. Translation gives CASSPLGTSGRWNEQYF.

The rearrangement uses TRBV18 and TRBJ1-1, with D hard to call. V was pared by 0 bases and J by 1 base, with 12 bases between. Germline CDR1 reads KGHSH; CDR2 reads LQKENI. This CDR3 has 16 amino acids. CDR3 protein: CASSPPPTIANTEAFF. The CDR3 DNA reads as TGTGCCAGCTCACCACCCCCGACAATCGCGAACACTGAAGCTTTCTTT.

This clone was seen once. The chain is built from TRBV7-9 and TRBJ1-1; D gene ambiguous. This CDR3 region has 12 residues. The germline V and J ends were trimmed by 1 base and 8 bases, with 8 bases remaining between them. Germline V gene data show CDR1 as SEHNR and CDR2 as FQNEAQ (reference sequence). The CDR3 spells CASSLGPKEAFF. The DNA of the CDR3 is TGTGCCAGCAGCTTAGGACCCAAAGAAGCTTTCTTT. The full variable domain, in which reference TRBV7-9 and TRBJ1-1 provide the parts outside the CDR3, is DTGVSQNPRHKITKRGQNVTFRCDPISEHNRLYWYRQTLGQGPEFLTYFQNEAQLEKSRLLSDRFSAERPKGSFSTLEIQRTEQGDSAMYLCASSLGPKEAFFGQGTRLTVV.

The chain uses TRBV5-1 and TRBJ2-1; D may match TRBD1 or TRBD2 (5 bases each). The CDR3 covers 14 residues. Germline V gene sequence: CDR1 SGHRS, CDR2 YFSETQ. The germline V and J ends were trimmed by 3 bases and 9 bases, with 16 bases remaining between them. CDR3 sequence reads: CASSSALGEPEQFF. CDR3 nucleotide sequence: TGCGCCAGCAGCTCCGCATTGGGGGAGCCTGAGCAGTTCTTC.

V gene TRBV5-1 combines with J gene TRBJ2-7, with 8 bases matching TRBD1. V shed 2 bases, J shed 5 bases, and the junction held 3 bases outside the gene matches. This CDR3 is built from 13 residues. Germline loops: CDR1 SGHRS, CDR2 YFSETQ. The CDR3 is CASSFGQGHEQYF. Here the CDR3 DNA reads TGCGCCAGCAGCTTCGGACAGGGACACGAGCAGTACTTC.

The chain employs TRBV29-1 and TRBJ1-1; maybe TRBD1 (5 bases). V dropped 6 bases and J dropped 6 bases, with 26 bases sitting between them. CDR3 length equals 16 residues. The germline gives CDR1 SQVTM, CDR2 ANQGSEA. The CDR3 spells CSVAPPRRRGFAEAFF. The CDR3 DNA sequence: TGCAGCGTGGCCCCACCACGCAGAAGGGGATTTGCTGAAGCTTTCTTT.

V gene TRBV28 combines with J gene TRBJ2-1; D not resolved. This CDR3 comprises 12 residues. Germline V lookup: CDR1 MDHEN, CDR2 SYDVKM. Trimming removed 2 bases from V and 7 bases from J, with 6 bases in between. The CDR3 spells CASSLGGNEQFF. The CDR3 DNA reads as TGTGCCAGCAGTTTAGGTGGGAATGAGCAGTTCTTC.

This clone was seen just once. The chain is built from TRBV28 and TRBJ1-5; tentative D call: TRBD1 (5 bases). The CDR3 extends over 15 amino acids. CDR1 is MDHEN, CDR2 SYDVKM, per germline. V was pared by 6 bases and J by 1 base, with 13 bases between. The CDR3 DNA reads TGTGCCAGCAGGGTTGGAGGGGAGAGCAATCAGCCCCAGCATTTT. It translates to CASRVGGESNQPQHF.

The V and J genes are TRBV7-9 and TRBJ2-7; TRBD1 agrees at 10 bases. Per the germline V gene, CDR1 is SEHNR and CDR2 is FQNEAQ (reference sequence). The CDR3 covers 15 residues. Unmatched junction bases numbered 8, after V lost 2 bases and J lost 7 bases. The CDR3 sequence: CASSLSDRGLLEQYF. The CDR3 DNA sequence: TGTGCCAGCAGCTTATCGGACAGGGGGTTGTTGGAGCAGTACTTC.

The chain couples TRBV20-1 to TRBJ1-2; D gene unclear. The ends were cut back, 0 bases at V and 7 bases at J, with 6 bases in the middle. The length of the CDR3 is 11 residues. Looked up from germline, CDR1 is DFQATT and CDR2 is SNEGSKA (reference sequence). The CDR3 spells CSAREGSGYTF. As DNA, the CDR3 is TGCAGTGCTAGAGAGGGCAGTGGCTACACCTTC.

J is TRBJ2-3 and V is TRBV28; 12 bases map to TRBD2. The CDR3 totals 17 residues. Germline trimming cut 1 base from V and 1 base from J; bases unmatched to any gene: 3. Germline V lookup: CDR1 MDHEN, CDR2 SYDVKM. The CDR3 DNA reads as TGTGCCAGCAGTTTATCGGCTAGCGGGGGGGGCACAGATACGCAGTATTTT. It translates to CASSLSASGGGTDTQYF.